These 15 T cell receptor beta chains came from one sample sequenced in a study of T cells in Graves' hyperthyroidism and ophthalmopathy. Amplified TCR beta CDR3 regions came from RNA transcripts. The HTBI set primed first-round TCR CDR3 RT-PCR. TCRdb recomputed calls from the multiplex PCR reads with MiXCR, one row per CDR3 protein. The table lists about 500,000 distinct CDR3 sequences, approximately 16% of them singletons. The sequencing sample was made of blood. These receptors were taken from a woman in her late teens or twenties with Graves' hyperthyroidism.

The V call is TRBV19, the J call TRBJ2-7; a possible D gene is TRBD2 (6 bases). V dropped 5 bases and J dropped 0 bases, with 14 bases sitting between them. This CDR3 has 15 residues. Germline CDR1 is LNHDA and CDR2 is SQIVND (reference sequence). The CDR3 sequence: CASSDPGLHSYEQYF. The CDR3 DNA sequence: TGTGCCAGTAGTGATCCGGGACTCCACTCCTACGAGCAGTACTTC.

This chain joins TRBV9 and TRBJ1-3, with 7 bases identical to TRBD1. Germline loops: CDR1 SGDLS, CDR2 YYNGEE. The trim removed 3 bases at V and 0 bases at J, leaving 0 bases unmatched. The CDR3 is 14 residues long. CDR3 region: CASSGDSSGNTIYF. Here the CDR3 DNA reads TGTGCCAGCAGCGGGGACAGCTCTGGAAACACCATATATTTT.

Worth noting for this clonotype: This may arise from a read error, as a much more abundant clone is one base away. The gene calls are TRBV29-1 and TRBJ2-3; D is unclear. CDR1 and CDR2 from the germline V gene are SQVTM and ANQGSEA. The CDR3 has 17 residues. Trimming removed 0 bases at V and 1 base at J, with 17 bases between. CDR3 DNA: TGCAGCGTTGAAGAACTTCTATCAGGTCAGGGCACAGATACGCAGTATTTT. Translated, it gives CSVEELLSGQGTDTQYF.

The chain's CDR3 is CASSQDTYQETQYF. In nucleotides, the CDR3 is TGCGCCAGCAGCCAAGACACGTACCAAGAGACCCAGTACTTC. This chain uses TRBV4-1 with TRBJ2-5; D not certain. The CDR3 runs 14 residues. From germline, CDR1 is MGHRA and CDR2 YSYEKL. With 0 bases removed from V and 0 bases from J, the gap between germline ends came to 5 bases.

This clonotype was detected a few times. The chain couples TRBV29-1 to TRBJ2-3; D may correspond to TRBD1 or TRBD2 (5 bases each). This CDR3 spans 16 amino acids. The germline V gene has CDR1 SQVTM and CDR2 ANQGSEA. V was pared by 0 bases and J by 0 bases, with 13 bases between. CDR3 bases: TGCAGCGTTGAAGAAAGAGGGGTCATTAGCACAGATACGCAGTATTTT. Encoded protein: CSVEERGVISTDTQYF.

A few counts support this clonotype. The rearrangement links TRBV20-1 to TRBJ2-7, with D hard to call. Trimming pared 4 bases from V and 2 bases from J, leaving 12 bases between. Germline V gene data show CDR1 as DFQATT and CDR2 as SNEGSKA (reference sequence). The CDR3 is made up of 13 amino acids. In DNA form, the CDR3 reads TGCAGTGCTATATCCCCAGCGACCTACGAGCAGTACTTC. Protein product: CSAISPATYEQYF.

The chain links TRBV28 to TRBJ1-3; the D is unclear. The germline CDR1 and CDR2 sequences are MDHEN and SYDVKM. The CDR3 is 11 amino acids. V was clipped by 8 bases and J by 3 bases, with 5 bases between them. The CDR3 loop is CASGRGNTIYF. The CDR3 bases are TGTGCCAGCGGGCGTGGAAACACCATATATTTT.

The table lists this clonotype with a few counts. This chain connects TRBV4-3 to TRBJ1-1, with D perhaps TRBD1 (6 bases). CDR3 length: 13 amino acids. Between the trimmed V and J ends, which lost 1 base and 8 bases, there was a span of 11 bases. The germline CDR1 and CDR2 sequences are LGHNA and YSLEER. CDR3 residues: CASSQAGGSEAFF. The DNA of the CDR3 is TGCGCCAGCAGCCAAGCGGGGGGCTCCGAAGCTTTCTTT.

The chain couples TRBV20-1 to TRBJ2-3; weak D call: TRBD2 (5 bases). Deletions cut 2 bases from V and 2 bases from J, with 14 bases between. The CDR3 runs to 15 residues. Germline V gene lookup returns CDR1 DFQATT and CDR2 SNEGSKA (reference sequence). The DNA for the CDR3 is TGCAGTGCTAGAAGTGGACGGAGGAACACAGATACGCAGTATTTT. Translated: CSARSGRRNTDTQYF.

The chain combines TRBV7-6 with TRBJ2-3; TRBD1 is a possible D gene (5 bases). There are 16 residues in the CDR3. The germline V and J ends were trimmed by 1 base and 0 bases, with 11 bases remaining between them. Per the germline V gene, CDR1 is SGHVS and CDR2 is FNYEAQ. CDR3 loop: CASSLVYRPSTDTQYF. CDR3 bases: TGTGCCAGCAGCTTAGTATACAGGCCTAGCACAGATACGCAGTATTTT.

This clonotype was seen ten or more times. The chain employs TRBV28 and TRBJ2-2, with D uncertain. V lost 4 bases, J lost 4 bases, and 4 bases lay in between. The CDR3 contains 12 residues. Germline CDR1 reads MDHEN; CDR2 reads SYDVKM. CDR3 sequence: CASSWGTGELFF. CDR3 DNA sequence: TGTGCCAGCAGTTGGGGCACCGGGGAGCTGTTTTTT.

This clonotype was counted many times. This sequence joins TRBV7-9 and TRBJ2-7; 8 nucleotides align to TRBD2. V lost 5 bases and J lost 7; bases outside the gene matches: 7. The CDR3 is made up of 13 amino acids. Germline-derived CDR1 and CDR2 are SEHNR and FQNEAQ (reference sequence). The CDR3 sequence: CASSRGLAEEQYF. CDR3 sequence (DNA): TGTGCCAGCAGCCGAGGACTAGCAGAGGAGCAGTACTTC.

This clonotype was counted at least ten times. V gene TRBV20-1 combines with J gene TRBJ2-1, with a possible D match to TRBD2 (6 bases). V lost 0 bases and J lost 3, with 15 bases in between. CDR1 DFQATT and CDR2 SNEGSKA come from the germline V gene (reference sequence). The CDR3 is made up of 16 amino acids. The CDR3 DNA follows: TGCAGTGCTAGAGATGGCAGGAGGGCCTTCTACAATGAGCAGTTCTTC. As protein: CSARDGRRAFYNEQFF.

In its sample, this clonotype was seen a few times. The chain is built from TRBV20-1 and TRBJ1-4; a weak D match, TRBD1 (5 bases). The CDR3 sequence is 18 residues long. CDR1 and CDR2 (germline): DFQATT, SNEGSKA (reference sequence). With 0 bases removed from V and 5 bases from J, the gap between germline ends came to 22 bases. DNA for the CDR3: TGCAGTGCTAGAGAGGTGCCTGCCAGGGAGAGACCCAATGAAAAACTGTTTTTT. Translating it yields CSAREVPARERPNEKLFF.

The CDR3 DNA is TGCAGTGCTTTAGCCCGAGAGACCCAGTACTTC. Translating gives CSALARETQYF. The genes are TRBV20-1 and TRBJ2-5; D is unclear. Germline CDR1 is DFQATT and CDR2 is SNEGSKA (reference sequence). The CDR3 runs 11 residues. Between the trimmed V and J ends, which lost 5 bases and 4 bases, there was a span of 8 bases.